This is a list of T cell receptor beta chains from one sample in a study of CD8 T cells in Susac syndrome. TCRdb re-analysed the immunoSEQ multiplex PCR reads in MiXCR, keeping a single row per CDR3 protein. The sample records about 110,000 distinct CDR3 sequences, roughly 95% being singletons. The sequenced material came from CD4+ T cells from PBMCs. The receptors here all came from a human donor in good health. The CDR3 runs from the conserved cysteine through the conserved F or W.

v_gene,j_gene,CDR3aa
TRBV2,TRBJ1-1,CASSARPSNTEAFF
TRBV29-1,TRBJ1-1,CSAHPRARNTEAFF
TRBV12-3/TRBV12-4,TRBJ2-4,CASRLSDGAKNIQYF
TRBV15,TRBJ2-4,CATSRVAGWEELNKNIQYF
TRBV27,TRBJ2-7,CASSFIMGQGAWEQYF
TRBV3-1,TRBJ2-7,CASSQATGWYEQYF
TRBV25-1,TRBJ2-7,CASSEVEYEQYF
TRBV12-3/TRBV12-4,TRBJ2-2,CATIQWGTIQGGTGELFF
TRBV29-1,TRBJ2-5,CSVERDQETQYF
TRBV5-4,TRBJ2-5,CASSSPRETQYF
TRBV3-1,TRBJ1-1,CASSQNGVAAFF
TRBV7-2,TRBJ2-5,CASSRLELGQETQYF
TRBV4-1,TRBJ2-6,CASSQATGLAGVTSGANVLTF
TRBV6-6,TRBJ1-1,CASSTNRDRDTEAFF
TRBV7-9,TRBJ2-5,CASSRGTGAQETQYF